This TCR beta chain was sequenced for a study of blood T cell repertoires in COVID-19. Study-wide context: The United States, Italy and Spain were the sources of the acute and convalescent COVID-19 samples.

Here immunoSEQ multiplex PCR was the method, and the copy in TCRdb shows in-frame clones only, minus some. The data show 90,000 to 130,000 clones, with approximately 80% seen just once and roughly 0.89% held by the top ten. The ends were cut back, 3 bases at V and 0 bases at J, with 12 bases in the middle. The CDR3 has 16 amino acids. Germline CDR1 and CDR2: LGHDT and YNNKEL (reference sequence). The source material was peripheral blood. The sequence was obtained from a woman between 70 and 85 years old with acute or convalescent COVID-19. This chain connects TRBV3-1 (or the pseudogene TRBV3-2) to TRBJ1-3, with D possibly being TRBD1 (6 bases). CDR3 DNA sequence: TGTGCCAGCAGCCAGGGGAGGGGGTTCTCTGGAAACACCATATATTTT. Its protein is CASSQGRGFSGNTIYF.